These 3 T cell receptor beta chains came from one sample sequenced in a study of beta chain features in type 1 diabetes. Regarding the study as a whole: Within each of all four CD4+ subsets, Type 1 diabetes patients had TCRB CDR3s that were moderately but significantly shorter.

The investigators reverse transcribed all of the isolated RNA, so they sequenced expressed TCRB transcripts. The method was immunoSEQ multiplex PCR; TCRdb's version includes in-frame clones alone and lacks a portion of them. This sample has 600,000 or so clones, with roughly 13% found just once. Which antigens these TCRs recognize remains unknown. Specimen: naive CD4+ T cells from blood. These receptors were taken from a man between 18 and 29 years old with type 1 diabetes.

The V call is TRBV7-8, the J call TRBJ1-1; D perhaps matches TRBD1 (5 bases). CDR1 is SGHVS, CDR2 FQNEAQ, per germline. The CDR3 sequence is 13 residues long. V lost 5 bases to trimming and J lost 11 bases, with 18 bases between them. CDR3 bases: TGTGCCAGCAGCATCGGGACGGGCCCAGGGGCTTTCTTT. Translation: CASSIGTGPGAFF.

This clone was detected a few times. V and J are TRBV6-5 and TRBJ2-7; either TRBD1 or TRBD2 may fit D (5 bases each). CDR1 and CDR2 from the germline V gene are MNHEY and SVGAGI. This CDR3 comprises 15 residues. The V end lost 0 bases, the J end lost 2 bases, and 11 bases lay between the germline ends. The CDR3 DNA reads TGTGCCAGCAGTTACTCGGGGGAGCCACCCTACGAGCAGTACTTC. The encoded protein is CASSYSGEPPYEQYF.

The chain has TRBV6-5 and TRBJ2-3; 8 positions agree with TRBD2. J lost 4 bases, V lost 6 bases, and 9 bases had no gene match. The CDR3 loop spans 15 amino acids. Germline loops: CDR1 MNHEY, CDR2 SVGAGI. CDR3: CASRTGAAGADTQYF. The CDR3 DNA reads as TGTGCCAGCAGAACCGGAGCAGCGGGAGCAGATACGCAGTATTTT.